One sample yielded the 3 T cell receptor beta chains listed below, sequenced in a study of blood T cell repertoires in COVID-19. The table came from immunoSEQ multiplex PCR; TCRdb's copy has only in-frame clones and leaves some out. Here the sample spans about 410,000 clones, approximately 91% being singletons. The sequenced sample was peripheral blood. The receptors derive from a woman aged 40 to 49 with COVID-19, enrolled during active disease.

This clone occurred once. This chain connects TRBV30 to TRBJ2-7; TRBD2 might be the D (6 bases). Germline values: CDR1 GTSNPN, CDR2 SVGIG (reference sequence). The CDR3 consists of 13 residues. V lost 3 bases and J lost 0, with 9 bases in between. Here the CDR3 DNA reads TGTGCCTGGAGAGCTAGCGACTCCTACGAGCAGTACTTC. It translates to CAWRASDSYEQYF.

V and J are TRBV7-9 and TRBJ1-1; the D gene is possibly TRBD1 (5 bases). Germline CDR1 and CDR2: SEHNR and FQNEAQ (reference sequence). The CDR3 consists of 16 residues. Trimming shortened V by 0 bases and J by 6 bases, and 17 bases separated the two germline ends. The CDR3: CASSLALLGGRSEAFF. The CDR3 nucleotides read TGTGCCAGCAGCTTAGCCCTTTTGGGGGGTAGGTCTGAAGCTTTCTTT.

V gene TRBV15 combines with J gene TRBJ1-3, with TRBD1 identical over 10 bases. The CDR3 length is 17 residues. Trimming cost V 3 bases and J 2 bases; bases outside gene matches: 7. Germline assignment: CDR1 LNHNV and CDR2 YYDKDF (reference sequence). CDR3 bases: TGTGCCACCAGCAGGGGCAGACAGGGGGCGCCTGGAAACACCATATATTTT. It specifies CATSRGRQGAPGNTIYF.